This TCR beta chain was sequenced for a study of blood T cell repertoires in COVID-19 (dated by TCRdb to the early 2020s). In the study overall: The collaborator samples originated in the United States, Italy and Spain and spanned the acute and convalescent phases of COVID-19. The material from the prospective study consisted of cDNA or gDNA derived from T cells, B-cell-depleted T cells, or PBMCs. The dataset comprised deeply sampled blood TCRbeta repertoires from subjects exposed to, actively infected with, or recovered from COVID-19. The repertoires were made available in a free public database intended to serve as a resource for research on the immune response to SARS-CoV-2. Samples came from the ongoing ImmuneRACE study (first 160 participants) plus 1,254 subjects from 6 global collaborators. Nearly every sample came with metadata listing a de-identified subject ID, COVID-19 status, age in years and sex. Where available, HLA class I and class II types were obtained from metadata supplied by the sample provider rather than from assay-based typing.

The immunoSEQ Assay, a bias-controlled multiplex PCR, was used to amplify TCRbeta CDR3 regions from genomic DNA. From the authors' description of their analysis: The number of nucleated cells in each sample was estimated from the amplification of reference gene primers within the assay. To quantify the absolute abundance of each unique TCRbeta CDR3 rearrangement, sequence reads were collapsed and filtered. For each sample, productive Simpson clonality was calculated as the square root of Simpson's diversity index over productive rearrangements. Imported from immuneACCESS, the table was reduced by TCRdb to in-frame sequences with V and J called. These copies leave out some clones; in studies compared against another copy, an unresolved V gene accounts for under half, and the cause of the remainder is not known. V and J calls and clone size follow that table, whereas D and trimming were derived from the DNA. A total of around 300,000 clones appear in this sample, roughly 89% of them only once. 1.9% of the sample belongs to the ten largest clones.

Participants in the prospective study were enrolled through a virtual design, were aged about 18 to 89 years, and lived in about two dozen United States geographic areas. In the prospective study, cohorts were assigned on the basis of participant-reported clinical history obtained from a screening survey and a study questionnaire. Recovered participants in ImmuneRACE Cohort 3 were defined as having two consecutive negative NP/OP PCR tests, clearance from a healthcare professional, or resolution of symptoms. Each participant in the prospective study had whole blood, serum and a nasopharyngeal or oropharyngeal swab collected by mobile phlebotomists. Over an approximately 2-month period, participants in the prospective study had the option of providing additional blood draws and questionnaires. Before DNA extraction, blood samples from the prospective study were shipped at room temperature or frozen.

Study-wide findings and limitations: The quantity of clinical and demographic metadata differed by source and by participant and was supplied without curation.

The CDR3 measures 14 amino acids from cysteine to phenylalanine. Just CDR3 DNA is preserved here, 42 bases in frame from base 1. Per the germline V gene, KGHSH is the CDR1 and LQKENI is the CDR2. V lost 3 bases and J lost 0 bases; the stretch between them is 7 bases long. As for this clone: This receptor's antigen is unknown. No base qualities exist here, and no much larger clone lies one base off it.

This clonotype was sampled from a woman aged 55 to 70 who had recovered from COVID-19. Material: PBMCs or T cells enriched from blood (not recorded which). Rearrangement joined TRBV18 to TRBJ2-3; the D gene cannot be resolved reliably. The CDR3 sequence is CASSPLLSTDTQYF. The DNA sequence is as follows: TGTGCCAGCTCACCTCTACTTAGCACAGATACGCAGTATTTT.